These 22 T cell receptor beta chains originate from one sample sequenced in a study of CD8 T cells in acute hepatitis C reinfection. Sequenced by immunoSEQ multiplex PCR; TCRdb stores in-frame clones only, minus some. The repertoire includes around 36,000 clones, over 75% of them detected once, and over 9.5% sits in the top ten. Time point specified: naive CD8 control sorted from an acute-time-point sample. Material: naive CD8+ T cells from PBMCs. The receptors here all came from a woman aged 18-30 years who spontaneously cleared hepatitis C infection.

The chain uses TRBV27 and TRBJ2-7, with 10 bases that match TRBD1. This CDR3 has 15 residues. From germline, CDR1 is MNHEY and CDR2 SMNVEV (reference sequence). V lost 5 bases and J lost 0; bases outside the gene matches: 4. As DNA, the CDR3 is TGTGCCAGCAGTATACGGACAGGGGGCTCCTACGAGCAGTACTTC. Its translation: CASSIRTGGSYEQYF.

For the CDR3, the DNA is TGTGCCAGCAGCGTAGCTGAAGGAATGTACGAGCAGTACTTC. This codes for CASSVAEGMYEQYF. The chain recombines TRBV9 with TRBJ2-7; the D is unclear. The V end lost 0 bases, the J end lost 4 bases, and 11 bases lay between the germline ends. CDR3 length: 14 amino acids. The germline V gene encodes CDR1 SGDLS and CDR2 YYNGEE.

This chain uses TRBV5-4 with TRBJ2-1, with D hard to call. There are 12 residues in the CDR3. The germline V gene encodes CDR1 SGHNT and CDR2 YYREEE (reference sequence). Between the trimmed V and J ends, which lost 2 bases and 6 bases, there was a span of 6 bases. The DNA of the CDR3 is TGTGCCAGCAGCTTTGCAGTCAATGAGCAGTTCTTC. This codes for CASSFAVNEQFF.

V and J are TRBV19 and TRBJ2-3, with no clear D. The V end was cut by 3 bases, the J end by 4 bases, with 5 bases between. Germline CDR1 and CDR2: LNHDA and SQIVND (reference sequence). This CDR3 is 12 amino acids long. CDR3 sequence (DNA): TGTGCCAGTAGTATGGGCGCAGATACGCAGTATTTT. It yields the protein CASSMGADTQYF.

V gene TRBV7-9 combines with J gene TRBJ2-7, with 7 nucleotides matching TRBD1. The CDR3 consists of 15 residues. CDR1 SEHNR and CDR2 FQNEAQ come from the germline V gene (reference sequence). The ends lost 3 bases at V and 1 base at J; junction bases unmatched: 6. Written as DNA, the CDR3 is TGTGCCAGCAGCTTCGGGACAGACCTATCCTACGAGCAGTACTTC. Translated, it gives CASSFGTDLSYEQYF.

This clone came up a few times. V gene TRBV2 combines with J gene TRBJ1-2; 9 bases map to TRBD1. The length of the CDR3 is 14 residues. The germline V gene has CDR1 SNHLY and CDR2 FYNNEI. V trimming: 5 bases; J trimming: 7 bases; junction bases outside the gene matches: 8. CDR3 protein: CASSLGQGLSGYTF. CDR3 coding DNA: TGTGCCAGCAGTTTGGGACAGGGACTGAGTGGCTACACCTTC.

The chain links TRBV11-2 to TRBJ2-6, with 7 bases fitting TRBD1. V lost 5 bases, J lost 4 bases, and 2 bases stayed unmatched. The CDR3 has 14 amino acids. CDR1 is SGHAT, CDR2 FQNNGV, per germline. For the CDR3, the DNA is TGTGCCAGCAGCGCACAGGGGGGGGCCAACGTCCTGACTTTC. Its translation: CASSAQGGANVLTF.

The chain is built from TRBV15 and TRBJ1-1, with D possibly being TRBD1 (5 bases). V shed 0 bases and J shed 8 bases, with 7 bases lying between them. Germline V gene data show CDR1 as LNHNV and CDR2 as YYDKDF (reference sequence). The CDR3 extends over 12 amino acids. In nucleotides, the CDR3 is TGTGCCACCAGCAGAGAGGGGGGGGAAGCTTTCTTT. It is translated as CATSREGGEAFF.

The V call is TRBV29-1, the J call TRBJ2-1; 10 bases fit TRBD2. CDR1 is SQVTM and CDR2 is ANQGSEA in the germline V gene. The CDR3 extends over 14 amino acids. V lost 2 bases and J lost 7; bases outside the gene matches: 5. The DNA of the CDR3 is TGCAGCGTTGAACTAGCGGGAGTCGGGAATGAGCAGTTCTTC. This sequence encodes CSVELAGVGNEQFF.

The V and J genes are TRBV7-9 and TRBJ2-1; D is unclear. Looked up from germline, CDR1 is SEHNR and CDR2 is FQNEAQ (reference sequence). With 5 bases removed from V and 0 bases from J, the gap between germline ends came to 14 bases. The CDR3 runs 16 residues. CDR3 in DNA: TGTGCCAGCAGCCAGGACGGCCAAAGCTCCTACAATGAGCAGTTCTTC. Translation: CASSQDGQSSYNEQFF.

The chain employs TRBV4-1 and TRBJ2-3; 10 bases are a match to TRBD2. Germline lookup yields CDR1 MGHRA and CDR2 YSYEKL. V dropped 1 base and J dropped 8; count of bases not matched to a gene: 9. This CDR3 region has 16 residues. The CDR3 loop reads CASSQGWTSGGGTQYF. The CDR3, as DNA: TGCGCCAGCAGCCAAGGCTGGACTAGCGGTGGAGGTACGCAGTATTTT.

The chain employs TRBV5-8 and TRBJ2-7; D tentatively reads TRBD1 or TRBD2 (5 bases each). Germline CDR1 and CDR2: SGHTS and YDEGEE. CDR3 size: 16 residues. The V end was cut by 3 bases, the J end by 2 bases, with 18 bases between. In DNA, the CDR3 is TGTGCCAGCAGCTGGCGGGTTTTCGGGGCGGCCTACGAGCAGTACTTC. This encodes CASSWRVFGAAYEQYF. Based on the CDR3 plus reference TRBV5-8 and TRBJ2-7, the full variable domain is EAGVTQSPTHLIKTRGQQATLRCSPISGHTSVYWYQQALGLGLQFLLWYDEGEERNRGNFPPRFSGRQFPNYSSELNVNALELEDSALYLCASSWRVFGAAYEQYFGPGTRLTVT.

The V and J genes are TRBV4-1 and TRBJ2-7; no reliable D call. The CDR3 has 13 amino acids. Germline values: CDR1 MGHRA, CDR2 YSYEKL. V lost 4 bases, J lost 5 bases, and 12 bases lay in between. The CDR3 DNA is TGCGCCAGCAGCCTGTCCGGGCGCAACGAGCAGTACTTC. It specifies CASSLSGRNEQYF.

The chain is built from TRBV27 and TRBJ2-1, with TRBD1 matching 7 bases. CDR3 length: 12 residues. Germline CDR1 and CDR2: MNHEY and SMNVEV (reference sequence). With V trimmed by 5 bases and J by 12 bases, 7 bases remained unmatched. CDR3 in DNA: TGTGCCAGCAGTGACAGCCGGGACAGGCAGTTCTTC. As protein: CASSDSRDRQFF.

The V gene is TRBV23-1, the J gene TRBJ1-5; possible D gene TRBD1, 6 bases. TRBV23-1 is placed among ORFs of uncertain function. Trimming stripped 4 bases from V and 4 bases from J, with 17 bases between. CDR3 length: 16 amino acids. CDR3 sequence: CASSPQTGERNQPQHF. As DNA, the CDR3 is TGCGCCAGCAGTCCTCAGACAGGTGAGCGAAATCAGCCCCAGCATTTT.

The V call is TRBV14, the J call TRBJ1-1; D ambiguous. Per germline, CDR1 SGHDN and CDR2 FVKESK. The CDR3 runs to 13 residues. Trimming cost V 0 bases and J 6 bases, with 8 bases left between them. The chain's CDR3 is CASSQDPGSEAFF. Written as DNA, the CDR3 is TGTGCCAGCAGCCAAGATCCCGGGTCTGAAGCTTTCTTT.

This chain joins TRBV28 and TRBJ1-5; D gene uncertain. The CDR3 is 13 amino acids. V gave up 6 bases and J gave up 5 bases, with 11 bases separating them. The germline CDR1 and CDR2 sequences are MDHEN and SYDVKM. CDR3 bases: TGTGCCAGCAGCCCCTCTATCGATCAGCCCCAGCATTTT. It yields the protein CASSPSIDQPQHF.

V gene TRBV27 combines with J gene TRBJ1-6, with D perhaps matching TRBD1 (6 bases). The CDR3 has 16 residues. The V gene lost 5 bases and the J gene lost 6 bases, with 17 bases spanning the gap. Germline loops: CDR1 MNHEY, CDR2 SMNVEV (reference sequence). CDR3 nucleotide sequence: TGTGCCAGCAGTCCCCTCTCACAGGGTCTTAATTCACCCCTCCACTTT. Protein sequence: CASSPLSQGLNSPLHF.

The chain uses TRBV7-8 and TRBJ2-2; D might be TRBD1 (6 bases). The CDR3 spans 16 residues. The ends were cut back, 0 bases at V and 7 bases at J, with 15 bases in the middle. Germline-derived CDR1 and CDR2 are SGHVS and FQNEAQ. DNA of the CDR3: TGTGCCAGCAGCTTAGCGACAACAGGGCCCCACGGGGAGCTGTTTTTT. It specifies CASSLATTGPHGELFF. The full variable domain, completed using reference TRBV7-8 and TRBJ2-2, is GAGVSQSPRYKVAKRGQDVALRCDPISGHVSLFWYQQALGQGPEFLTYFQNEAQLDKSGLPSDRFFAERPEGSVSTLKIQRTQQEDSAVYLCASSLATTGPHGELFFGEGSRLTVL.

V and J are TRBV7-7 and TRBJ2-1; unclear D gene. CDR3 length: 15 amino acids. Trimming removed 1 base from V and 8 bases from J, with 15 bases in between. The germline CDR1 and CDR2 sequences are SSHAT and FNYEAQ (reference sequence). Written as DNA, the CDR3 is TGTGCCAGCAGCTTAGGACCTTTCCGCTCGGATGAGCAGTTCTTC. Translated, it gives CASSLGPFRSDEQFF.

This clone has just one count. CDR3 coding DNA: TGTGCCAGCAGTTTACTAGCGGGGGTCTACGAGCAGTACTTC. This encodes CASSLLAGVYEQYF. This chain joins TRBV27 and TRBJ2-7; 10 nucleotides match TRBD2. From germline, CDR1 is MNHEY and CDR2 SMNVEV (reference sequence). The junction had 1 base not matched to a gene; V was cut back by 2 bases and J by 3 bases. This CDR3 contains 14 residues.

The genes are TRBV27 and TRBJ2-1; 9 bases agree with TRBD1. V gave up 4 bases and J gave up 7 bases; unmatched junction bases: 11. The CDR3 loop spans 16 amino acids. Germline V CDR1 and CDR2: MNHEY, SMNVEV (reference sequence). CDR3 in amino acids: CASSSLSGTGTNEQFF. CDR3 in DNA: TGTGCCAGCAGTTCCTTATCCGGGACAGGGACGAATGAGCAGTTCTTC.